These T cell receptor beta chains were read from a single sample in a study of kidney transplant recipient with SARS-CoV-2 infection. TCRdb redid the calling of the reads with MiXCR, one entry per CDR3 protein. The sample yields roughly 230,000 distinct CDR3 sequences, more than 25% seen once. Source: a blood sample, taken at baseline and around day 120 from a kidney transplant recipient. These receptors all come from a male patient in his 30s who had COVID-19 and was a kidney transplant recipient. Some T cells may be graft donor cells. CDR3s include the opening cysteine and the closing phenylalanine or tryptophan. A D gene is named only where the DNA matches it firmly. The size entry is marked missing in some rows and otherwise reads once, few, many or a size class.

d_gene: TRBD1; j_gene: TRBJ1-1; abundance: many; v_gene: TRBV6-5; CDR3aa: CASSRQGAHTEAFF; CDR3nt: TGTGCCAGCAGTCGACAGGGGGCACACACTGAAGCTTTCTTT
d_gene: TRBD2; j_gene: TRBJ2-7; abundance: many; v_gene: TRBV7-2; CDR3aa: CASSLNFGSGPYEQYF; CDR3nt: TGTGCCAGCAGCTTAAATTTCGGTAGCGGGCCCTACGAGCAGTACTTC
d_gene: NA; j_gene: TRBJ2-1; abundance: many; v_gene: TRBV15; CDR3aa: CATGVGTKQFF; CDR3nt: TGTGCCACGGGGGTCGGGACAAAGCAGTTCTTC
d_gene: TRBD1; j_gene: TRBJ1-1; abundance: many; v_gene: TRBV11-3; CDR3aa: CASSLDRGSTEAFF; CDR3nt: TGTGCCAGCAGCTTAGACAGGGGGAGCACTGAAGCTTTCTTT
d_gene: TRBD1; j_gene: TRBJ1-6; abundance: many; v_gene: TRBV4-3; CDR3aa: CASSQGTGVGSPLHF; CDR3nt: TGCGCCAGCAGCCAAGGGACAGGGGTTGGGTCACCCCTCCACTTT
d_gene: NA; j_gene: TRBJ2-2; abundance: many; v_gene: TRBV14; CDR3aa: CASSQAQVRNTGELFF; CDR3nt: TGTGCCAGCAGCCAAGCACAGGTTCGGAACACCGGGGAGCTGTTTTTT
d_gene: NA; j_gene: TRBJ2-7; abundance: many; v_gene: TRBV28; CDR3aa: CASSYGGPTYEQYF; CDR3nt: TGTGCCAGCAGTTACGGGGGACCTACCTACGAGCAGTACTTC
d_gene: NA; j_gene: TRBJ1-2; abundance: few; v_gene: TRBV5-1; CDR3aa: CASPHESVRKTYGYTF; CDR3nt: TGCGCCAGCCCTCATGAATCGGTTCGAAAGACCTATGGCTACACCTTC
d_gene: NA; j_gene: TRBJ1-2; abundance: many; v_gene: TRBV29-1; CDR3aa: CSVPEPGRGYGYTF; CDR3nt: TGCAGCGTTCCGGAACCGGGGCGCGGCTATGGCTACACCTTC
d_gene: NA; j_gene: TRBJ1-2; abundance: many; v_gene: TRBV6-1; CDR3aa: CASSQPRSMRKTYGYTF; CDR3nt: TGTGCCAGCAGTCAGCCTCGCTCTATGCGAAAGACCTATGGCTACACCTTC
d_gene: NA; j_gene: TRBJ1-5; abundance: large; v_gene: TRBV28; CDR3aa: CASSFDGGAQPQHF; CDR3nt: TGTGCCAGCAGCTTCGACGGTGGGGCTCAGCCCCAGCATTTT
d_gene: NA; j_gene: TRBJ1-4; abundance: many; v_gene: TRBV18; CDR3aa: CASSRTASNEKLFF; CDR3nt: TGTGCCAGCTCTCGGACAGCCTCTAATGAAAAACTGTTTTTT
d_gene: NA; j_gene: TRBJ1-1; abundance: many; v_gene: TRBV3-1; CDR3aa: CASSRYNPISIRTEAFF; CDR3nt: TGTGCCAGCAGCCGCTATAATCCCATTTCAATTCGCACTGAAGCTTTCTTT
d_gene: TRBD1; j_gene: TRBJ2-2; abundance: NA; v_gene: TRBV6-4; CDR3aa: CAGSPQGDTGELFF; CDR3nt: TGTGCCGGCAGCCCACAGGGGGACACCGGGGAGCTGTTTTTT
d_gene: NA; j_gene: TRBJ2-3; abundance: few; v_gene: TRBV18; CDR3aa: CASSPREAGTDTQYF; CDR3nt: TGTGCCAGCTCACCACGGGAGGCCGGCACAGATACGCAGTATTTT